This entry lists 15 T cell receptor beta chains sequenced from one sample in a study of T-cell memory formation after mild COVID-19. TCRdb processed the 5' RACE reads anew with MiXCR; each CDR3 protein has one entry. The sample has approximately 340,000 distinct CDR3 sequences; 13% are singletons. Sequenced input: PBMCs or a T cell subset sorted from them (not recorded which). The receptors stem from a man younger than 35 who had mild COVID-19 (a few samples of this study predate the infection). Cell type and time point are not known.

This clonotype was observed at least ten times. The J gene is TRBJ2-3, the V gene TRBV6-5, with D hard to call. Germline V gives CDR1 MNHEY, CDR2 SVGAGI. The germline V and J ends were trimmed by 6 bases and 3 bases, with 13 bases remaining between them. The CDR3 has 14 amino acids. CDR3 residues: CASRFGPMTDTQYF. The CDR3 nucleotides read TGTGCCAGCAGATTTGGGCCAATGACAGATACGCAGTATTTT.

The rearrangement links TRBV4-3 to TRBJ2-1; D might be TRBD2 (5 bases). V was trimmed by 0 bases and J by 8 bases, leaving 17 bases between them. The CDR3 runs to 16 residues. The germline V gene has CDR1 LGHNA and CDR2 YSLEER. The CDR3 DNA sequence: TGCGCCAGCAGCCAAGATCCGCATTCGGGGATCGATGAGCAGTTCTTC. Its translation: CASSQDPHSGIDEQFF.

There are many counts of this clonotype. This chain connects TRBV6-4 to TRBJ1-1; D call uncertain. The CDR3 sequence is 13 residues long. The germline V gene encodes CDR1 MRHNA and CDR2 SNTAGT. The ends were cut back, 6 bases at V and 2 bases at J, with 10 bases in the middle. The CDR3 is CASSARENTEAFF. CDR3 DNA sequence: TGTGCCAGCAGCGCTCGGGAAAACACTGAAGCTTTCTTT.

This clonotype came up a few times. The rearrangement uses TRBV6-2 or TRBV6-3 and TRBJ1-2; D remains ambiguous. The V gene lost 8 bases and the J gene lost 7 bases, with 11 bases spanning the gap. This CDR3 comprises 11 residues. Germline lookup yields CDR1 MNHEY and CDR2 SVGEGT. The CDR3 nucleotides read TGTGCCAGCCTGTCTGGGCTTGGCTACACCTTC. This encodes CASLSGLGYTF.

This clonotype has just a few counts. The chain recombines TRBV14 with TRBJ1-3; D unclear. Germline CDR1 is SGHDN and CDR2 is FVKESK. The CDR3 extends over 14 amino acids. V was shortened by 1 base and J by 2 bases, with 6 bases between the two germline ends. The CDR3 sequence is CASSQGGTGNTIYF. The CDR3 nucleotides are TGTGCCAGCAGCCAAGGCGGGACTGGAAACACCATATATTTT. The variable domain in full, completed from reference TRBV14 and TRBJ1-3, reads EAGVTQFPSHSVIEKGQTVTLRCDPISGHDNLYWYRRVMGKEIKFLLHFVKESKQDESGMPNNRFLAERTGGTYSTLKVQPAELEDSGVYFCASSQGGTGNTIYFGEGSWLTVV.

This clonotype was seen only a few times. The chain is built from TRBV9 and TRBJ1-5; TRBD1 is a possible D gene (6 bases). V dropped 3 bases and J dropped 3 bases, with 10 bases sitting between them. The CDR3 runs 14 residues. Per the germline V gene, CDR1 is SGDLS and CDR2 is YYNGEE. The CDR3 DNA reads as TGTGCCAGCAGCGGAAACAGGGACAATCAGCCCCAGCATTTT. Translated, it gives CASSGNRDNQPQHF.

The V gene is TRBV7-2, the J gene TRBJ2-3; TRBD2 matches 10 bases. CDR1 is SGHTA, CDR2 FQGNSA, per germline. The J segment lost 10 bases and the V segment lost 5 bases, leaving 9 bases of the junction unmatched. This CDR3 spans 14 amino acids. The CDR3 DNA reads as TGTGCCAGCAGCCTCGGACTAGCGGAGGTCTCGCAGTATTTT. Translating it yields CASSLGLAEVSQYF.

This clonotype was seen a few times. CDR3 residues: CASSHGLAGTGGDEQFF. CDR3 DNA: TGTGCCAGCAGCCACGGACTAGCGGGGACAGGTGGCGATGAGCAGTTCTTC. This chain connects TRBV12-3 or TRBV12-4 to TRBJ2-1, with 12 positions matching TRBD2. The CDR3 loop spans 17 amino acids. V gave up 6 bases and J gave up 8 bases; unmatched junction bases: 14.

This clonotype was picked up many times. V usage is TRBV7-2 and J usage is TRBJ2-5, with 9 bases fitting TRBD1. With 3 bases clipped from V and 3 bases from J, the junction kept 8 bases outside the gene matches. The germline CDR1 and CDR2 sequences are SGHTA and FQGNSA. The CDR3 consists of 16 residues. The CDR3 here is CASSFGGTGTEETQYF. The CDR3 nucleotides are TGTGCCAGCAGCTTTGGTGGGACAGGGACCGAAGAGACCCAGTACTTC.

This chain joins TRBV7-9 and TRBJ2-2, with a weak D call TRBD1 (6 bases). The V gene's germline CDR1 is SEHNR and CDR2 FQNEAQ (reference sequence). The CDR3 is made up of 16 amino acids. Trimming removed 7 bases from V and 3 bases from J, with 18 bases in between. CDR3 protein: CASTRDRRKDTGELFF. The CDR3 bases are TGTGCCAGCACCAGAGACAGGAGAAAGGACACCGGGGAGCTGTTTTTT.

This clonotype has more than one count but fewer than ten. The chain recombines TRBV7-9 with TRBJ2-7, with D tentatively TRBD2 (6 bases). The V gene lost 6 bases and the J gene lost 6 bases, with 18 bases spanning the gap. Germline loops: CDR1 SEHNR, CDR2 FQNEAQ (reference sequence). This CDR3 has 14 residues. In nucleotides, the CDR3 is TGTGCCAGCAGTCTCGGACTACCAGTCGGCGAGCAGTACGTC. It encodes CASSLGLPVGEQYV.

The chain joins TRBV20-1 to TRBJ2-7; D ambiguous. The CDR3 has 13 amino acids. Germline lookup yields CDR1 DFQATT and CDR2 SNEGSKA (reference sequence). V was trimmed by 6 bases and J by 2 bases, leaving 14 bases between them. DNA for the CDR3: TGCAGTGCCACTCGGGCCACAGCCTACGAGCAGTACTTC. Its protein product is CSATRATAYEQYF.

The table lists this clonotype with many counts. This chain links TRBV5-1 with TRBJ2-2, with no clear D. V lost 6 bases and J 6 bases, leaving 15 bases between the germline ends. The V gene's germline CDR1 is SGHRS and CDR2 YFSETQ. The CDR3 length is 14 residues. CDR3 coding DNA: TGCGCCAGCAAGTTCCACACCAATCCCGGGGAGCTGTTTTTT. This codes for CASKFHTNPGELFF.

This clonotype was observed many times. CDR3 sequence: CASSFGKHNEQFF. The CDR3 bases are TGTGCCAGCAGTTTCGGCAAGCACAATGAGCAGTTCTTC. V usage is TRBV27 and J usage is TRBJ2-1; D is undetermined. Germline V gene data show CDR1 as MNHEY and CDR2 as SMNVEV (reference sequence). The V and J ends lost 3 bases and 5 bases respectively, with 8 bases between them. The length of the CDR3 is 13 residues.

In this sample, this clonotype turned up many times. V is TRBV12-5 and J is TRBJ2-1, with D possibly TRBD1 on 7 matching bases. The CDR3 totals 13 residues. Germline CDR1 is LGHNT and CDR2 is FRNRAP. The germline V and J ends were trimmed by 7 bases and 7 bases, with 14 bases remaining between them. CDR3 nucleotide sequence: TGTGCTAGTGTCCAGACAGGGAGGAATGAGCAGTTCTTC. Translated: CASVQTGRNEQFF. The full variable domain, rest sourced from reference TRBV12-5 and TRBJ2-1, is DARVTQTPRHKVTEMGQEVTMRCQPILGHNTVFWYRQTMMQGLELLAYFRNRAPLDDSGMPKDRFSAEMPDATLATLKIQPSEPRDSAVYFCASVQTGRNEQFFGPGTRLTVL.